These 5 T cell receptor beta chains originate from one sample sequenced in a study of cytomegalovirus exposure and HLA in healthy donors. The PCR ran on 60 Vbeta and 13 Jbeta primers. TCRdb's table, derived via immunoSEQ multiplex PCR, lists solely in-frame clones and lacks some. In the table there are some 190,000 clones, 81% of which are singletons. Sequencing was performed on PBMCs. These receptors were taken from a man between 40 and 49 years old in good health and CMV-seropositive.

Written as DNA, the CDR3 is TGTGCCAGCAGCTTAGGGTTTCAGGGGCTGGGAACCAAAAACATTCAGTACTTC. Translation: CASSLGFQGLGTKNIQYF. V usage is TRBV11-2 and J usage is TRBJ2-4; D possibly corresponds to TRBD1 (6 bases). CDR1 and CDR2 (germline): SGHAT, FQNNGV. V lost 1 base and J lost 2, with 18 bases in between. The CDR3 covers 18 residues.

V usage is TRBV5-1 and J usage is TRBJ2-3; D is possibly TRBD2 (6 bases). V dropped 2 bases and J dropped 3 bases, with 13 bases sitting between them. This CDR3 contains 15 residues. The germline V gene encodes CDR1 SGHRS and CDR2 YFSETQ. CDR3 DNA sequence: TGCGCCAGCAGCTTTGGCGGGGAGGAAACAGATACGCAGTATTTT. It is translated as CASSFGGEETDTQYF.

This clone was picked up one time. V gene TRBV6-1 combines with J gene TRBJ1-1, with a possible D match to TRBD1 (6 bases). This CDR3 is built from 12 residues. V was trimmed by 6 bases and J by 5 bases, leaving 10 bases between them. Per germline, CDR1 MNHNS and CDR2 SASEGT. DNA for the CDR3: TGTGCCAGCAGCTCGACAGGTACTGAAGCTTTCTTT. As protein: CASSSTGTEAFF.

The J gene is TRBJ2-7, the V gene TRBV6-5; D may be TRBD2 (6 bases). Germline-derived CDR1 and CDR2 are MNHEY and SVGAGI. This CDR3 has 15 residues. V gave up 7 bases and J gave up 7 bases, with 23 bases separating them. In DNA form, the CDR3 reads TGTGCCAGCACCCCCTATGGAGGGAGGCCCCGAGAGCAGTACTTC. Its protein product is CASTPYGGRPREQYF.

This clone has just one count. The J gene is TRBJ2-1, the V gene TRBV27; tentative D call: TRBD2 (5 bases). Germline values: CDR1 MNHEY, CDR2 SMNVEV (reference sequence). The CDR3 runs 16 residues. Trimming cost V 5 bases and J 4 bases, with 18 bases left between them. CDR3 sequence: CASSPLGEGPYNEQFF. The CDR3 nucleotides are TGTGCCAGCAGTCCCCTTGGCGAGGGCCCATACAATGAGCAGTTCTTC.